Listed below are T cell receptor beta chains from one sample, sequenced in a study of T cells in Graves' hyperthyroidism and ophthalmopathy. A single record per CDR3 protein comes from TCRdb applying MiXCR to the multiplex PCR reads. Of roughly 350,000 distinct CDR3 sequences in the sample, approximately 14% are singletons; the top ten hold almost 35%. The sample consisted of blood. These receptors were collected from a woman between 40 and 55 years old with Graves' ophthalmopathy. The CDR3 runs from the conserved cysteine through the conserved F or W. The order of the fields is J gene, V gene, D gene, clone size, CDR3 protein, CDR3 DNA. D genes are given only for firm matches. Only some rows state a clone size, as once, few, many or a class for expanded clones.

>TRBJ2-5|TRBV7-9|TRBD2|many
CASSAAGDVEETQYF
TGTGCCAGCAGCGCGGCGGGGGACGTAGAAGAGACCCAGTACTTC
>TRBJ1-2|TRBV11-2|TRBD1|NA
CASSSIRDRNYGYTF
TGTGCCAGCAGCTCAATCCGGGACAGAAACTATGGCTACACCTTC
>TRBJ2-7|TRBV12-3/TRBV12-4|NA|many
CASSFLLRGSYEQYF
TGTGCCAGCAGTTTTTTACTTCGGGGGTCCTACGAGCAGTACTTC
>TRBJ2-7|TRBV6-8|TRBD1|few
CASSSQGTGGEQYF
TGTGCCAGCAGTTCCCAGGGGACAGGGGGCGAGCAGTACTTC
>TRBJ1-5|TRBV12-3/TRBV12-4|NA|many
CASSLKRAQPQHF
TGTGCCAGCAGTTTAAAAAGGGCTCAGCCCCAGCATTTT
>TRBJ2-1|TRBV4-1|TRBD1|NA
CASSPPGQCSYNEQFF
TGCGCCAGCAGCCCACCGGGACAGTGCTCCTATAATGAGCAGTTCTTC
>TRBJ2-7|TRBV20-1|NA|many
CSARQEEVSYEQYF
TGCAGTGCTAGACAGGAAGAGGTATCCTACGAGCAGTACTTC
>TRBJ1-1|TRBV12-3/TRBV12-4|NA|many
CASSSEGAEAFF
TGTGCCAGCAGTTCTGAGGGAGCTGAAGCTTTCTTT
>TRBJ2-3|TRBV9|TRBD2|NA
CASSVGTSGDTTDTQYF
TGTGCCAGCAGCGTGGGGACTAGCGGCGATACCACAGATACGCAGTATTTT
>TRBJ2-5|TRBV7-9|NA|NA
CASSPWTSTTQYF
TGTGCCAGCAGCCCGTGGACATCTACGACCCAGTACTTC
>TRBJ1-5|TRBV12-3/TRBV12-4|NA|many
CASKFGQLHSFNQPQHF
TGTGCCAGCAAGTTTGGGCAACTGCATTCATTCAATCAGCCCCAGCATTTT
>TRBJ2-2|TRBV5-1|TRBD2|many
CASSPIAGGTGELFF
TGCGCCAGCAGCCCCATTGCGGGGGGCACCGGGGAGCTGTTTTTT
>TRBJ1-5|TRBV6-1|TRBD1|many
CASSESPQGASSSNQPQHF
TGTGCCAGCAGTGAATCCCCCCAGGGGGCCTCTTCTAGCAATCAGCCCCAGCATTTT
>TRBJ1-5|TRBV20-1|NA|many
CSARSGQRYSNQPQHF
TGCAGTGCTAGGAGCGGACAGCGATATAGCAATCAGCCCCAGCATTTT
>TRBJ2-7|TRBV29-1|NA|many
CSVDGPGEQYF
TGCAGCGTTGATGGTCCGGGTGAGCAGTACTTC
>TRBJ1-5|TRBV2|TRBD1|many
CASSRTGKSNQPQHF
TGTGCCAGCAGTCGGACAGGGAAGAGCAATCAGCCCCAGCATTTT
>TRBJ1-2|TRBV5-1|TRBD1|few
CASSSLDRAAYGYTF
TGCGCCAGCAGCTCGCTCGACAGGGCTGCCTATGGCTACACCTTC
>TRBJ2-7|TRBV7-6|NA|many
CASGMAGSSYEQYF
TGTGCCAGCGGTATGGCAGGGAGCTCCTACGAGCAGTACTTC
>TRBJ1-1|TRBV7-2|NA|many
CASSSQGSTEAFF
TGTGCCAGCAGCTCACAGGGAAGCACTGAAGCTTTCTTT
>TRBJ2-5|TRBV5-5|TRBD1|NA
CASSQTGGMQTQYF
TGTGCCAGCAGCCAGACAGGGGGCATGCAGACCCAGTACTTC
>TRBJ2-7|TRBV28|NA|many
CASISNPTYEQYF
TGTGCCAGCATCTCTAACCCCACCTACGAGCAGTACTTC
>TRBJ1-1|TRBV4-1|NA|few
CASSQDRSLRTEAFF
TGCGCCAGCAGCCAAGACAGGAGCCTGCGGACTGAAGCTTTCTTT
>TRBJ1-1|TRBV20-1|NA|many
CSTPWNTEAFF
TGCAGTACCCCCTGGAACACTGAAGCTTTCTTT
>TRBJ2-7|TRBV27|TRBD2|many
CASSMGLKTYEQYF
TGTGCCAGCAGCATGGGACTAAAAACCTACGAGCAGTACTTC